This is a list of T cell receptor beta chains from one sample in a study of blood T cell repertoires in COVID-19. The repertoire was sequenced with immunoSEQ multiplex PCR; TCRdb's copy has only in-frame clones and lacks some. The sample yields tens of thousands of clones, around 90% seen once. Source material: peripheral blood. Receptor source: a human donor in a cohort sampled during active COVID-19. CDR3s include the opening cysteine and the closing phenylalanine or tryptophan.

CDR3 protein	V gene	J gene
CASSQGGEVATQYF	TRBV3-1/TRBV3-2	TRBJ2-5
CATSDPGQDHQPQHF	TRBV24-1	TRBJ1-5
CASSFPGGEQFF	TRBV5-6	TRBJ2-1
CASSRDRSSPQHF	TRBV5-4	TRBJ1-5
CASSQSSGRAGETQYF	TRBV4-1	TRBJ2-5
CASSMDRGTPYNEQFF	TRBV19	TRBJ2-1
CASIRRTSGFTGELFF	TRBV6-6	TRBJ2-2
CASSLGQQETQYF	TRBV11-3	TRBJ2-5
CASRDRLYEQYF	TRBV19	TRBJ2-7
CASSQPGQGGTGELFF	TRBV4-1	TRBJ2-2
CASSGEQDSPLHF	TRBV6-4	TRBJ1-6
CAELSDRVGTRSQETQYF	TRBV5-3	TRBJ2-5
CASSYSKREAYNEQFF	TRBV6-2/TRBV6-3	TRBJ2-1
CASTKREFPYEQYF	TRBV6-5	TRBJ2-7
CAWSAGVNYGYTF	TRBV30	TRBJ1-2
CASSERGPGDYTGELFF	TRBV6-1	TRBJ2-2
CASSPDGRGTKQYF	TRBV19	TRBJ2-7
CSVGWSSYEQYF	TRBV29-1	TRBJ2-7
CASSPGQQETQYF	TRBV5-1	TRBJ2-5
CASSRDRENYGYTF	TRBV7-8	TRBJ1-2
CASSLLRGNRDTQYF	TRBV11-1	TRBJ2-3
CASSLQGETQYF	TRBV5-1	TRBJ2-5
CASGTGANEQYF	TRBV5-1	TRBJ2-7
CSASPWDRDLVEQYF	TRBV20-1	TRBJ2-7
CASSFLAGSSDTQYF	TRBV7-3	TRBJ2-3
CASSAWTGSYNEQFF	TRBV5-5	TRBJ2-1
CASSVFRTSASNEQFF	TRBV19	TRBJ2-1
CASSEGGGQPQHF	TRBV18	TRBJ1-5
CATSDAGTTPYNEQFF	TRBV24-1	TRBJ2-1
CASSLQGVDTQYF	TRBV28	TRBJ2-3
CASTPGQANYGYTF	TRBV19	TRBJ1-2
CASSLGGQTEAFF	TRBV7-9	TRBJ1-1
CASRIQWNTEAFF	TRBV6-4	TRBJ1-1
CATRLSYEQYF	TRBV6-5	TRBJ2-7
CASSQETSGVDTQYF	TRBV3-1/TRBV3-2	TRBJ2-3
CASSATGISEQYF	TRBV10-1	TRBJ2-7
CASSSGTGYNEQFF	TRBV5-4	TRBJ2-1
CASSQALGQYYEQYF	TRBV3-1/TRBV3-2	TRBJ2-7
CASTRSGGRADTQYF	TRBV19	TRBJ2-3
CASSGTAYMNTEAFF	TRBV28	TRBJ1-1
CASSTGTHNQPQHF	TRBV6-5	TRBJ1-5
CASSYDSLATQYF	TRBV19	TRBJ2-5
CASSLGGGNLYEQYF	TRBV5-8	TRBJ2-7
CASSLEAGSEGREQYF	TRBV5-1	TRBJ2-7
CATSEVRNEKLFF	TRBV19	TRBJ1-4
CASSLEGFSYGYTF	TRBV5-1	TRBJ1-2
CAWTGGTYEQYF	TRBV30	TRBJ2-7
CASSVEKGGIRNTIYF	TRBV9	TRBJ1-3
CATGITSGSYNEQFF	TRBV24-1	TRBJ2-1
CASSQESDTEAFF	TRBV4-3	TRBJ1-1
CASSQEEGGSGRTNTGELFF	TRBV3-1/TRBV3-2	TRBJ2-2
CAKSGGNEKLFF	TRBV30	TRBJ1-4
CASSYLGLQETQYF	TRBV6-6	TRBJ2-5
CASSDSKFSGEDEQFF	TRBV6-4	TRBJ2-1